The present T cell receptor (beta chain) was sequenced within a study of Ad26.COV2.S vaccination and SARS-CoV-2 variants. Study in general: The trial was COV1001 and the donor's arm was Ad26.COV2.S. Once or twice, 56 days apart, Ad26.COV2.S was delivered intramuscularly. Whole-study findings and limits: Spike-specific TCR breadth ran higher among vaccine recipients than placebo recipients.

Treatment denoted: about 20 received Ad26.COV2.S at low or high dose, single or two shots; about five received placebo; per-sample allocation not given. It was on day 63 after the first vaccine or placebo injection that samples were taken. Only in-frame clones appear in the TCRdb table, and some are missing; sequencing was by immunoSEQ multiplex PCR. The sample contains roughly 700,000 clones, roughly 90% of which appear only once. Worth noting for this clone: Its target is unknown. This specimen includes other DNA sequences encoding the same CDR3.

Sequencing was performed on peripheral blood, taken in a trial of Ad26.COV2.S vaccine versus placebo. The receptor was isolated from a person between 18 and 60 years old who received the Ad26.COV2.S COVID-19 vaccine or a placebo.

The CDR3: CASSLGRGSTDTQYF. CDR3 coding DNA: TGTGCCAGCAGCCTGGGCAGGGGAAGCACAGATACGCAGTATTTT. The chain recombines TRBV5-4 with TRBJ2-3, with D tentatively TRBD1 (6 bases). CDR3 length: 15 residues. V gave up 4 bases and J gave up 0 bases, with 12 bases separating them. Germline CDR1 is SGHNT and CDR2 is YYREEE (reference sequence).